This TCR beta chain was obtained from a study of blood T cells in healthy people across ages. The second PCR ran roughly 6 to 11 cycles with a sample-barcoded 5' primer and J-beta primers. Via MiXCR, TCRdb re-called the 5' RACE reads, giving one row per CDR3 protein. The sample has some 1,000,000 distinct CDR3 sequences, approximately 25% seen once. V lost 0 bases and J 2 bases, leaving 13 bases between the germline ends. Germline CDR1 is LGHDT and CDR2 is YNNKEL (reference sequence). This CDR3 spans 16 amino acids. This sample was shared with a second study, whose subject was T cells of mothers and their children.

The origin of this receptor is a girl aged 2 to 9 in good health. The sequenced material came from blood. This rearrangement joins TRBV3-1 to TRBJ1-2; D is possibly TRBD1 (5 bases). CDR3 protein: CASSQDLGGWNYGYTF. As DNA, the CDR3 is TGTGCCAGCAGCCAAGATTTGGGGGGATGGAACTATGGCTACACCTTC.